This record looks at one T cell receptor (beta chain) sequence and its context. These data belong to a study of long-term antiretroviral therapy in people with HIV. Study details: Sampling started about a decade before the 2015 immediate-ART recommendation.

immunoSEQ v3.0 was run at survey level. Data came from immunoSEQ multiplex PCR; TCRdb stores just in-frame clones and leaves some out. The table has 20,000 or so clones, over 60% seen once. The sequencing here drew on unsorted PBMCs, taken 0.5 years before starting antiretroviral therapy. The receptor comes from a man in his late teens or twenties with HIV.

The CDR3 DNA is TGCGCCAGCATGACAGGGGGCGCGGGGGGAGGCTACACCTTC. This encodes CASMTGGAGGGYTF. The V gene is TRBV5-1, the J gene TRBJ1-2, with 10 bases that match TRBD1. V was clipped by 6 bases and J by 8 bases; unmatched bases: 10. The CDR3 is made up of 14 amino acids. In germline, CDR1 is SGHRS, CDR2 YFSETQ.